Sequencing of this T cell receptor (beta chain) was carried out in a study of memory CD4+ T cells and cytomegalovirus serostatus. About the research overall: Healthy Belgian adult donors included fewer than 10 CMV-positive and 24 CMV-negative people.

The sort gate was single viable CD3+CD4+CD8-CD45RO+ cells for memory CD4+ T cells. Serum IgG to CMV pp150, pp28, p38 and p52 defined serostatus. This CDR3 has 16 amino acids. Germline assignment: CDR1 SGHNT and CDR2 YYREEE (reference sequence). V trimming: 3 bases; J trimming: 2 bases; junction bases outside the gene matches: 5. The authors' processing: After removing out-of-frame reads, around 2,000,000 distinct TCRbeta sequences remained. Clones were sequenced by immunoSEQ multiplex PCR, and TCRdb holds only the in-frame ones, with some missing. For V, J and clone size, that table is used; D and trimming come from the DNA. The sample lists some 54,000 clones, approximately 80% occurring once.

This sequence originates from an adult in good health and CMV-seropositive. The source material was memory CD4+ T cells from blood. The rearrangement uses TRBV5-4 and TRBJ2-6; 7 positions agree with TRBD1. In DNA form, the CDR3 reads TGTGCCAGCAGCTCCAACAGGGGAGCTGGGGCCAACGTCCTGACTTTC. Amino acids: CASSSNRGAGANVLTF.